These 23 T cell receptor beta chains came from one sample sequenced in a study of vaccination and CD4 T cells after COVID-19. Treatment reported: approximately 10-day PBMC culture with coronavirus spike peptide pools or control peptides (ViraFEST assay). These receptors' antigens are unknown. Sequencing of the DNA from cultured CD4+ T cells was carried out with the Oncomine TCR Beta short-read assay. MiXCR was run by TCRdb on the PCR reads, yielding one entry per CDR3 protein. The repertoire holds some 16,000 distinct CDR3 sequences, with 45% to 55% as singletons. The sample in question was CD4+ T cells from blood, cultured in vitro, obtained before SARS-CoV-2 vaccination. The receptors originated from a human donor who had recovered from COVID-19.

The chain joins TRBV6-2 or TRBV6-3 to TRBJ2-1; D may match TRBD1 or TRBD2 (5 bases each). This CDR3 region has 16 residues. Germline V gene data show CDR1 as MNHEY and CDR2 as SVGEGT. Trimming took off 7 bases at V and 4 bases at J, with 20 bases between the two ends. The DNA for the CDR3 is TGTGCCAGCACCATGAAGTTCGGGGCTGTGTACAATGAGCAGTTCTTC. It encodes CASTMKFGAVYNEQFF.

The chain uses TRBV7-2 and TRBJ1-5; 7 bases are a match to TRBD1. The CDR3 extends over 18 amino acids. The ends lost 2 bases at V and 1 base at J; junction bases unmatched: 11. The germline CDR1 and CDR2 sequences are SGHTA and FQGNSA. The CDR3 spells CASSLHVGQTTSNQPQHF. CDR3 DNA sequence: TGTGCCAGCAGCTTACATGTGGGACAGACTACGAGCAATCAGCCCCAGCATTTT.

This clonotype has just a few counts. The chain combines TRBV2 with TRBJ1-2; D gene uncertain. Deletions cut 5 bases from V and 4 bases from J, with 14 bases between. Per the germline V gene, CDR1 is SNHLY and CDR2 is FYNNEI. CDR3 size: 14 residues. As DNA, the CDR3 is TGTGCCAGCAGTTCAGAAGGGCCAAGCTATGGCTACACCTTC. It yields the protein CASSSEGPSYGYTF.

The V and J genes are TRBV19 and TRBJ1-5; a weak D match, TRBD1 (5 bases). The germline V gene has CDR1 LNHDA and CDR2 SQIVND (reference sequence). V lost 3 bases, J lost 1 base, and 10 bases lay in between. The CDR3 runs 15 residues. CDR3 protein: CASSIDSLSNQPQHF. The CDR3 nucleotides read TGTGCCAGTAGTATTGACAGTCTAAGCAATCAGCCCCAGCATTTT.

This chain connects TRBV20-1 to TRBJ2-1; TRBD1 aligns across 7 bases. The V and J ends lost 6 bases and 0 bases, in that order; junction bases with no gene match: 8. Germline CDR1 and CDR2: DFQATT and SNEGSKA (reference sequence). The CDR3 contains 15 residues. CDR3 region: CSASGGLSSYNEQFF. The CDR3 nucleotides are TGCAGTGCATCAGGGGGTTTGAGCTCCTACAATGAGCAGTTCTTC.

The chain joins TRBV7-6 to TRBJ2-1, with D maybe TRBD2 (7 bases). Germline assignment: CDR1 SGHVS and CDR2 FNYEAQ. The CDR3 contains 13 residues. V shed 9 bases and J shed 9 bases, with 18 bases lying between them. CDR3 sequence (DNA): TGTGCCAGGGTGGACAGCGGCGGGGGTGAGCAGTTCTTC. The encoded protein is CARVDSGGGEQFF.

This sequence joins TRBV28 and TRBJ1-2, with D maybe TRBD1 (6 bases). V was clipped by 8 bases and J by 7 bases, with 20 bases between them. The germline CDR1 and CDR2 sequences are MDHEN and SYDVKM. This CDR3 comprises 14 residues. The CDR3 DNA reads as TGTGCCAGCCGATTCGAGGATCAAGGGGGTGGCTACACCTTC. Its translation is CASRFEDQGGGYTF.

V and J are TRBV7-2 and TRBJ2-3; tentatively, D is TRBD1 (6 bases). Per the germline V gene, CDR1 is SGHTA and CDR2 is FQGNSA. Trimming removed 1 base at V and 1 base at J, with 15 bases between. This CDR3 has 17 amino acids. CDR3 protein: CASSLVKGGGGTDTQYF. The DNA for the CDR3 is TGTGCCAGCAGCTTAGTGAAAGGGGGTGGGGGCACAGATACGCAGTATTTT.

This chain links TRBV28 with TRBJ1-4; tentatively, D is TRBD1 (5 bases). Germline V gene lookup returns CDR1 MDHEN and CDR2 SYDVKM. V shed 5 bases and J shed 8 bases, with 15 bases lying between them. The CDR3 has 14 amino acids. CDR3 amino acids: CASSLQGQLEKLFF. CDR3 DNA: TGTGCCAGCAGTCTTCAGGGTCAGTTGGAAAAACTGTTTTTT. The complete variable domain, with remaining parts taken from reference TRBV28 and TRBJ1-4, reads DVKVTQSSRYLVKRTGEKVFLECVQDMDHENMFWYRQDPGLGLRLIYFSYDVKMKEKGDIPEGYSVSREKKERFSLILESASTNQTSMYLCASSLQGQLEKLFFGSGTQLSVL.

This clonotype was counted between two and nine times. The chain employs TRBV20-1 and TRBJ1-2, with unresolved D. Per the germline V gene, CDR1 is DFQATT and CDR2 is SNEGSKA (reference sequence). The CDR3 is 14 residues long. V was shortened by 0 bases and J by 1 base, with 9 bases between the two germline ends. The CDR3 is CSARDRHLNYGYTF. CDR3 DNA sequence: TGCAGTGCTAGAGATAGGCACCTTAACTATGGCTACACCTTC.

V gene TRBV20-1 combines with J gene TRBJ1-1, with D possibly being TRBD1 (6 bases). Per the germline V gene, CDR1 is DFQATT and CDR2 is SNEGSKA (reference sequence). Deletions cut 2 bases from V and 1 base from J, with 14 bases between. CDR3 length equals 15 residues. The CDR3 DNA is TGCAGTGCTAGAAGGACAGCCGGGTGGAACACTGAAGCTTTCTTT. It specifies CSARRTAGWNTEAFF.

This clonotype was recorded a few times. J is TRBJ2-5 and V is TRBV19; D is perhaps TRBD2 (6 bases). V was trimmed by 7 bases and J by 5 bases, leaving 20 bases between them. The CDR3 spans 15 residues. CDR1 is LNHDA, CDR2 SQIVND, per germline (reference sequence). The DNA of the CDR3 is TGTGCCAGTACCCAAGGGTCGGGGGTTTGGGAGACCCAGTACTTC. Residues: CASTQGSGVWETQYF.

V gene TRBV6-1 combines with J gene TRBJ1-3; D is undetermined. There are 15 residues in the CDR3. Trimming stripped 6 bases from V and 0 bases from J, with 12 bases between. Germline-derived CDR1 and CDR2 are MNHNS and SASEGT. The CDR3 loop reads CASRGTRDSGNTIYF. CDR3 nucleotide sequence: TGTGCCAGCAGGGGAACAAGAGACTCTGGAAACACCATATATTTT.

This chain uses TRBV9 with TRBJ1-1; D uncertain. V shed 0 bases and J shed 0 bases, with 12 bases lying between them. CDR3 length: 16 residues. Per germline, CDR1 SGDLS and CDR2 YYNGEE. CDR3 in DNA: TGTGCCAGCAGCGTAGGAAGCGACATATTGAACACTGAAGCTTTCTTT. As protein: CASSVGSDILNTEAFF.

V usage is TRBV10-3 and J usage is TRBJ1-2, with 8 bases that match TRBD1. V shed 10 bases, J shed 3 bases, and the junction held 4 bases outside the gene matches. The CDR3 covers 12 residues. Germline CDR1 ENHRY, CDR2 SYGVKD. CDR3 residues: CASEDRDYGYTF. The CDR3 DNA reads as TGTGCCAGCGAGGACAGGGACTATGGCTACACCTTC.

The V call is TRBV6-1, the J call TRBJ1-1; the match to TRBD1 covers 7 bases. Germline V gene lookup returns CDR1 MNHNS and CDR2 SASEGT. V dropped 3 bases and J dropped 6; count of bases not matched to a gene: 7. CDR3 length: 14 amino acids. In DNA, the CDR3 is TGTGCCAGCAGTGACCGACAGGGTGTCGCTGAAGCTTTCTTT. Residues: CASSDRQGVAEAFF.

The rearrangement links TRBV12-3 or TRBV12-4 to TRBJ1-2; possible D gene TRBD1, 5 bases. CDR3 length equals 13 residues. The V end lost 5 bases, the J end lost 4 bases, and 11 bases lay between the germline ends. CDR3 residues: CASSREGSYGYTF. DNA of the CDR3: TGTGCCAGCAGTCGTGAGGGGAGCTATGGCTACACCTTC.

The CDR3 here is CASSYDNLPRNTEAFF. The CDR3 region has the DNA TGTGCCAGCAGCTACGACAATCTTCCCCGGAACACTGAAGCTTTCTTT. V is TRBV7-2 and J is TRBJ1-1; D unresolved. V gave up 4 bases and J gave up 1 base, with 16 bases separating them. The CDR3 sequence is 16 residues long. Germline assignment: CDR1 SGHTA and CDR2 FQGNSA.

The CDR3 loop is CSARDPRGRLEQYF. CDR3 coding DNA: TGCAGTGCTAGAGATCCCAGGGGGCGGCTCGAGCAGTACTTC. V gene TRBV20-1 combines with J gene TRBJ2-7; 8 nucleotides align to TRBD1. The CDR3 loop spans 14 amino acids. The junction had 7 bases not matched to a gene; V was cut back by 0 bases and J by 6 bases. Germline CDR1 and CDR2: DFQATT and SNEGSKA (reference sequence).

The rearrangement links TRBV29-1 to TRBJ1-5; D might be TRBD1 (5 bases). Per germline, CDR1 SQVTM and CDR2 ANQGSEA. There are 13 residues in the CDR3. CDR3 in amino acids: CSVQQGLNQPQHF. CDR3 sequence (DNA): TGCAGTGTCCAGCAGGGCCTAAATCAGCCCCAGCATTTT. The full variable domain, with the rest looked up from reference TRBV29-1 and TRBJ1-5, is SAVISQKPSRDICQRGTSLTIQCQVDSQVTMMFWYRQQPGQSLTLIATANQGSEATYESGFVIDKFPISRPNLTFSTLTVSNMSPEDSSIYLCSVQQGLNQPQHFGDGTRLSIL.

This clonotype appeared a few times. V gene TRBV23-1 combines with J gene TRBJ2-5; D gene ambiguous. TRBV23-1 is known as an ORF, though its function is uncertain. The CDR3 contains 15 residues. Trimming took 3 bases from V and 5 from J, leaving 16 bases between them. The CDR3 coding sequence is TGCGCCAGCAGTCACAGGCGGCCCCACGGGGAGACCCAGTACTTC. This sequence encodes CASSHRRPHGETQYF.

The J gene is TRBJ2-3, the V gene TRBV4-3; D remains ambiguous. The CDR3 covers 15 residues. Between the trimmed V and J ends, which lost 3 bases and 6 bases, there was a span of 16 bases. CDR1 is LGHNA, CDR2 YSLEER, per germline. Here the CDR3 reads CASSHTSGFGDTQYF. The CDR3, as DNA: TGCGCCAGCAGCCACACCTCAGGCTTCGGGGATACGCAGTATTTT.

V is TRBV6-2 or TRBV6-3 and J is TRBJ2-1; TRBD2 agrees at 8 bases. CDR3 length: 17 residues. V lost 3 bases to trimming and J lost 9 bases; unmatched junction nucleotides: 16. CDR1 is MNHEY, CDR2 SVGEGT, per germline. The CDR3 loop reads CASSYFEAGATGGEQFF. The CDR3 DNA reads TGTGCCAGCAGTTATTTCGAAGCGGGAGCGACGGGAGGTGAGCAGTTCTTC.